This T cell receptor beta chain stems from a study of OX40 agonist ivuxolimab in advanced cancers. Germline V lookup: CDR1 SGHVS, CDR2 FNYEAQ. The CDR3 has 14 amino acids. V was cut by 5 bases and J by 2 bases, with 12 bases left in between. Method: immunoSEQ multiplex PCR; TCRdb's copy keeps in-frame clones and lacks some. This sample has roughly 15,000 clones, with roughly 89% found just once. The clonotype comes from an adult with an advanced solid tumor such as melanoma, head and neck, liver or kidney cancer. The material sequenced was CD4+ or CD8+ T cells sorted from blood, taken in a trial of the OX40 agonist ivuxolimab. The chain combines TRBV7-6 with TRBJ2-5; TRBD1 might be the D (5 bases). The CDR3 here is CASSGGRTQETQYF. The CDR3 DNA is TGTGCCAGCAGCGGCGGACGGACACAAGAGACCCAGTACTTC.